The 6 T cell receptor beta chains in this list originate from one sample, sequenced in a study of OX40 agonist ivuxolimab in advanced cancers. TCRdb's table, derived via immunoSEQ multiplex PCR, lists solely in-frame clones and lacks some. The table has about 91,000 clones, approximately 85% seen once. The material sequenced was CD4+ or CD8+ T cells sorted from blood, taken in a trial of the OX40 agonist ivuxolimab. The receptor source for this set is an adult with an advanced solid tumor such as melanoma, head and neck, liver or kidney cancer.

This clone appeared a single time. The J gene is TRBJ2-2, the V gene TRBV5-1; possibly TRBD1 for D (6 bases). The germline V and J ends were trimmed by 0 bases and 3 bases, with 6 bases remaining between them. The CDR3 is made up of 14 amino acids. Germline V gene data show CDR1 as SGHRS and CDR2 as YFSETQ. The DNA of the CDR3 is TGCGCCAGCAGCTTGGGGACAGACACCGGGGAGCTGTTTTTT. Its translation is CASSLGTDTGELFF.

CDR3 protein: CASSYSDRPGNTIYF. The CDR3 DNA is TGTGCCAGCAGCTACAGCGACAGGCCTGGAAACACCATATATTTT. This chain uses TRBV7-3 with TRBJ1-3, with D possibly matching TRBD1 (6 bases). CDR1 is SGHTA, CDR2 FQGTGA, per germline. V lost 4 bases and J 2 bases, leaving 12 bases between the germline ends. The CDR3 length is 15 residues.

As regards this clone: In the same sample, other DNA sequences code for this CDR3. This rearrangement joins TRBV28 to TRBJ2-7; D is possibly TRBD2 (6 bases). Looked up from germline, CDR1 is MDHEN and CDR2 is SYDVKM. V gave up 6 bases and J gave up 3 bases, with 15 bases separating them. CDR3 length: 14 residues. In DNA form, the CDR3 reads TGTGCCAGCAGCTTGGGGGGAGGTAGCTACGAGCAGTACTTC. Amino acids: CASSLGGGSYEQYF.

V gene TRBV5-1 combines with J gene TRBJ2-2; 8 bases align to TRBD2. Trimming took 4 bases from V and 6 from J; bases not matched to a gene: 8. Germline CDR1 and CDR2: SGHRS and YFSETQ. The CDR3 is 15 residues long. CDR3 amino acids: CASSPGSAGAGELFF. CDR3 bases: TGCGCCAGCAGCCCCGGGTCAGCGGGAGCCGGGGAGCTGTTTTTT.

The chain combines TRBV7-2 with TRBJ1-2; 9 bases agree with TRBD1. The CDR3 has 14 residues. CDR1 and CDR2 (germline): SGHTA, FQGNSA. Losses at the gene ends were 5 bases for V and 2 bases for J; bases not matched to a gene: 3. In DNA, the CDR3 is TGTGCCAGCAGCCCCGACAGGGGGAACTATGGCTACACCTTC. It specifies CASSPDRGNYGYTF.

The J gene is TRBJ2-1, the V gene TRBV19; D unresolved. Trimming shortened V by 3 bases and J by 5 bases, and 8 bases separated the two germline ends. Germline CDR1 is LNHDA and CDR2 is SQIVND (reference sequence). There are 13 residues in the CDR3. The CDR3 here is CASSIWQDNEQFF. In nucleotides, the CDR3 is TGTGCCAGTAGTATTTGGCAGGACAATGAGCAGTTCTTC.